This T cell receptor beta chain was captured in a study of cytomegalovirus exposure and HLA in healthy donors. Whole-study results and caveats: A later analysis linked 15,000 to 20,000 TCR beta sequences to HLA alleles at 0.05 false discovery rate.

Trimming pared 0 bases from V and 2 bases from J, leaving 16 bases between. Germline CDR1 reads MGHRA; CDR2 reads YSYEKL. CDR3 length equals 17 residues. Worth noting for this clone: Its antigen remains unidentified.

In the PCR, 60 Vbeta and 13 Jbeta primers were used. The method was immunoSEQ multiplex PCR; TCRdb's version includes in-frame clones alone and lacks a portion of them. The sample records some 150,000 clones, around nine tenths being singletons. This receptor was identified in a woman in her twenties or thirties in good health and CMV-seronegative. The sequenced sample was PBMCs. The V call is TRBV4-1, the J call TRBJ1-2; D may be TRBD1 (5 bases). The CDR3 sequence: CASSQDLGLSPNYGYTF. CDR3 nucleotides: TGCGCCAGCAGCCAAGATCTGGGACTCTCCCCCAACTATGGCTACACCTTC.